This T cell receptor (beta chain) was documented in a study of cytomegalovirus exposure and HLA in healthy donors. Whole-study findings and limits: Sequencing depth across donors, presence/absence analyses assumed, was roughly uniform. Highly shared sequence variants in one cluster were likely a sequencing artifact. A few chains tied to CMV proved CMV antigen-specific in vitro. As a later analysis showed, several of the most significant clusters appeared to be linked to common viral pathogens.

Concerning this clone itself: Its cognate antigen is unknown.

V was clipped by 5 bases and J by 1 base, with 11 bases between them. The CDR3 length is 14 residues. CDR1 and CDR2 (germline): SGHTA, FQGNSA. It was with 60 Vbeta and 13 Jbeta primers that the PCR ran. Clones were read by immunoSEQ multiplex PCR, and TCRdb kept only the in-frame ones, dropping some. The data hold fewer than 250,000 clones, with 75% to 85% observed a single time. This sequence was found in a woman aged 45-65 years in good health and CMV-seronegative. V is TRBV7-2 and J is TRBJ2-5; possible D gene TRBD1, 6 bases. The sequencing input was PBMCs. This CDR3 reads CASSRGTFQETQYF. The CDR3 bases are TGTGCCAGCAGCCGAGGGACATTCCAAGAGACCCAGTACTTC.